These 11 T cell receptor beta chains were sequenced from one sample in a study of blood T cell repertoires in COVID-19. Clones were sequenced by immunoSEQ multiplex PCR, and TCRdb holds only the in-frame ones, with some missing. Of over 100,000 clones listed, over 80% were seen once; the top ten hold 15% to 20%. The sample taken for sequencing was peripheral blood. The source of these receptors is an older woman with acute or convalescent COVID-19.

V usage is TRBV19 and J usage is TRBJ2-7, with 7 bases fitting TRBD2. The V and J ends lost 3 bases and 0 bases, in that order; junction bases with no gene match: 8. The germline gives CDR1 LNHDA, CDR2 SQIVND (reference sequence). The CDR3 sequence is 16 residues long. The CDR3 protein is CASSMTRGGSSYEQYF. In nucleotides, the CDR3 is TGTGCCAGTAGTATGACACGTGGCGGGAGCTCCTACGAGCAGTACTTC.

The chain has TRBV3-1 (or the pseudogene TRBV3-2) and TRBJ2-1; perhaps TRBD2 as D (5 bases). The V and J ends lost 4 bases and 0 bases respectively, with 19 bases between them. Germline lookup yields CDR1 LGHDT and CDR2 YNNKEL (reference sequence). This CDR3 contains 18 residues. CDR3 nucleotide sequence: TGTGCCAGCAGCCCCCGGGAAGCTCTAGCTCGCTCCTACAATGAGCAGTTCTTC. The encoded protein is CASSPREALARSYNEQFF.

The rearrangement links TRBV7-9 to TRBJ1-4; 7 bases line up with TRBD1. This CDR3 contains 15 residues. After removal of 4 bases from V and 5 bases from J, the junction contained 7 bases not matched to a gene. CDR1 is SEHNR and CDR2 is FQNEAQ in the germline V gene (reference sequence). CDR3 DNA sequence: TGTGCCAGCAGCTCCTCTCAGACAGGGAATGAAAAACTGTTTTTT. This translates into CASSSSQTGNEKLFF.

The chain has TRBV7-6 and TRBJ2-5; perhaps TRBD2 as D (6 bases). CDR1 is SGHVS and CDR2 is FNYEAQ in the germline V gene. The ends were cut back, 5 bases at V and 1 base at J, with 11 bases in the middle. The CDR3 length is 14 residues. The CDR3 coding sequence is TGTGCCAGCAGCGCGGGGCCTCTCCAAGAGACCCAGTACTTC. This translates into CASSAGPLQETQYF.

The V and J genes are TRBV14 and TRBJ2-3; the D gene is possibly TRBD2 (5 bases). This CDR3 spans 14 amino acids. Germline assignment: CDR1 SGHDN and CDR2 FVKESK. V shed 4 bases and J shed 2 bases, with 10 bases lying between them. CDR3 in DNA: TGTGCCAGCAGCCGAGAAGCGGACACAGATACGCAGTATTTT. As protein: CASSREADTDTQYF.

The V and J genes are TRBV7-2 and TRBJ2-6; perhaps TRBD1 as D (7 bases). The CDR3 sequence is 18 residues long. Trimming took off 4 bases at V and 0 bases at J, with 16 bases between the two ends. CDR1 is SGHTA, CDR2 FQGNSA, per germline. The CDR3: CASSSGGTAHSGANVLTF. The CDR3, as DNA: TGTGCCAGCAGCTCAGGGGGGACAGCCCACTCTGGGGCCAACGTCCTGACTTTC.

J is TRBJ2-7 and V is TRBV30; a weak D match, TRBD1 (6 bases). The germline V gene encodes CDR1 GTSNPN and CDR2 SVGIG (reference sequence). V shed 1 base and J shed 2 bases, with 9 bases lying between them. The CDR3 runs to 13 residues. The CDR3 reads CAWSAGDPYEQYF. The CDR3, as DNA: TGTGCCTGGAGTGCAGGGGACCCCTACGAGCAGTACTTC.

This chain links TRBV11-2 with TRBJ2-7; D is ambiguous. Trimming removed 1 base from V and 3 bases from J, with 10 bases in between. This CDR3 has 14 residues. Germline assignment: CDR1 SGHAT and CDR2 FQNNGV. The chain's CDR3 is CASSLGATYYEQYF. The CDR3 DNA reads as TGTGCCAGCAGCTTAGGGGCCACCTACTACGAGCAGTACTTC.

This chain connects TRBV28 to TRBJ1-2; D uncertain. Trimming took off 3 bases at V and 2 bases at J, with 7 bases between the two ends. CDR1 MDHEN and CDR2 SYDVKM come from the germline V gene. The CDR3 spans 13 residues. The DNA for the CDR3 is TGTGCCAGCAGTTTTGTCCAGAACTATGGCTACACCTTC. This encodes CASSFVQNYGYTF.

This chain's CDR3 is CATSEGRGRFGYTF. In DNA form, the CDR3 reads TGTGCCACCAGTGAGGGCAGGGGTCGGTTCGGCTACACCTTC. The chain couples TRBV24-1 to TRBJ1-2, with D possibly matching TRBD1 (6 bases). Germline V gives CDR1 KGHDR, CDR2 SFDVKD. V shed 4 bases and J shed 8 bases, with 16 bases lying between them. This CDR3 has 14 residues.

The chain uses TRBV28 and TRBJ2-7; D perhaps matches TRBD1 (6 bases). This CDR3 has 15 amino acids. V gave up 3 bases and J gave up 5 bases, with 17 bases separating them. Germline V gives CDR1 MDHEN, CDR2 SYDVKM. This chain's CDR3 is CASSFPLRGSDEQYF. The CDR3 DNA follows: TGTGCCAGCAGTTTCCCCCTCAGGGGCAGTGACGAGCAGTACTTC.